This TCR beta chain was observed in a study of T cells in Graves' hyperthyroidism and ophthalmopathy. TCR beta CDR3 sequences were amplified from RNA transcripts. HTBI primers were used for first-round RT-PCR of the TCR CDR3. TCRdb fed the multiplex PCR reads into MiXCR, producing one record per CDR3 protein. The sample gives about 260,000 distinct CDR3 sequences, around 15% of which show up once; about 30% is in the top ten. This clonotype was detected many times. Its target is unknown. The CDR3 covers 18 residues. Germline CDR1 SGHDT, CDR2 YYEEEE. Germline trimming cut 0 bases from V and 4 bases from J; bases unmatched to any gene: 10. Whole-study findings and limits: In validation, the model predicted ophthalmopathy. These predictions came a median about 6.2 months before onset.

Under 3 months was the duration of disease in ophthalmopathy patients, who also had a Clinical Activity Score of at least 3 and a NOSPECS grade of at least 4. The sequence was collected from a woman in her late teens or twenties with Graves' ophthalmopathy. The J gene is TRBJ2-1, the V gene TRBV5-6; 10 nucleotides line up with TRBD2. The source material was blood. CDR3 sequence: CASSLGGRPSGGYNEQFF. CDR3 nucleotides: TGTGCCAGCAGCTTGGGGGGGCGGCCTAGCGGGGGTTACAATGAGCAGTTCTTC.